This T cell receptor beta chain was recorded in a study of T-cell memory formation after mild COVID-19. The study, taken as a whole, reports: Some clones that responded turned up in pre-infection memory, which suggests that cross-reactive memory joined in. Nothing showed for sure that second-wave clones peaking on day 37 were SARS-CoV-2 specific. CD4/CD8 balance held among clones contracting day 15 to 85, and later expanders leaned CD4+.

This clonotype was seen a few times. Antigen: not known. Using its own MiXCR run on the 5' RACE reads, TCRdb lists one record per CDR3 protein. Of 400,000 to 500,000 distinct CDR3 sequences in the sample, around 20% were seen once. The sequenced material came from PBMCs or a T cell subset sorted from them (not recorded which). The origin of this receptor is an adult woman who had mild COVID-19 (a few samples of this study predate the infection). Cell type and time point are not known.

The CDR3 bases are TGCAGTGCCGTTGGCGGGGGGCTAGCGGACTTCAAAAACATTCAGTACTTC. As protein: CSAVGGGLADFKNIQYF. The J gene is TRBJ2-4, the V gene TRBV20-1; 8 nucleotides line up with TRBD2. The V and J ends lost 6 bases and 3 bases, in that order; junction bases with no gene match: 16. Per the germline V gene, CDR1 is DFQATT and CDR2 is SNEGSKA (reference sequence). The CDR3 contains 17 residues.